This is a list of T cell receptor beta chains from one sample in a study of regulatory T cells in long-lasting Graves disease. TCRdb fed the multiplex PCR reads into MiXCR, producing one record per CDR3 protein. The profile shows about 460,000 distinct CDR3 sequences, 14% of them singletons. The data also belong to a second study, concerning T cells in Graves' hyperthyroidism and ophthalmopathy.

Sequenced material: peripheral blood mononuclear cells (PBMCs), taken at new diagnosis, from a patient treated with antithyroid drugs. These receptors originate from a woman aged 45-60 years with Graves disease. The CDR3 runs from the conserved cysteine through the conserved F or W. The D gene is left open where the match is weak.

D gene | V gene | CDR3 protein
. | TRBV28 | CASSLPTTSTDTQYF
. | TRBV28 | CASSTEGRGLNTEAFF
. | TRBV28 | CASSPQDGTLSSYNSPLHF
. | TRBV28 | CASSFGPPRPYEQYF
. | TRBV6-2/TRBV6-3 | CASSYRADDFYEQYF
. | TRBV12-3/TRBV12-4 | CASSLDQTGAREKLFF
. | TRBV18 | CASSPPGGETQYF
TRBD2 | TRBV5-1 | CASSLTSGQYEQYF
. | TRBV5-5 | CASSGTLVNTEAFF
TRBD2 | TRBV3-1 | CASSQESSSGRPGDTQYF
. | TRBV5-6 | CASTRQETQYF
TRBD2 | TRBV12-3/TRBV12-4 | CASSRQGRRGLAGNNEQFF
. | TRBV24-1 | CATVGEMNTEAFF
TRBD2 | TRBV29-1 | CSVVSQLAGGSASSYEQYF
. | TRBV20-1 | CSAPRGPTATGELFF
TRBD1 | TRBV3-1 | CASSLTGGSNHPQHF
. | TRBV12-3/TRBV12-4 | CASSPEGDTDTQYF
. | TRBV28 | CASSLSGETDTQYF
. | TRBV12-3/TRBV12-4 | CASSSHAVFDTEAFF
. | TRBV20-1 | CSARGGDNEQFF
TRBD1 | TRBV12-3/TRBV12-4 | CASKTGQGSYEQYF
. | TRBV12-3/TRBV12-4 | CASSLVGRLGETQYF
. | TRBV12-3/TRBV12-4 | CASRTPSSYEQYF
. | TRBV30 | CAWTVSGVEFF
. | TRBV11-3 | CANSSRGNIQYF
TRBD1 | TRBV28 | CASSIPGTVEAFF
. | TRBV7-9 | CASSLAQSPETQYF
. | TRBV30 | CAWSPGAGQPQHF
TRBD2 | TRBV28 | CASSFWSAGEIQETQYF
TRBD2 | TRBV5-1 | CASTRGSGSLANTGELFF
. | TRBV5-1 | CASSLVQGDEQYF
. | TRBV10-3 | CAISQPLNTQYF
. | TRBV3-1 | CASSQDRWRVWGGTEAFF
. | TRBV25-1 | CASSENNSPLHF
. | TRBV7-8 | CASSVSPDDRDGGAWQYF
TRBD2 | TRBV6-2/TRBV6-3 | CASAYLAGPYNEQFF
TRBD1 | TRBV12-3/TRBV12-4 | CASSIDRAFNSPLHF
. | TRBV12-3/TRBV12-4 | CASSFFPRAQETQYF
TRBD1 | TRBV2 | CASSRQGQGNQPQHF
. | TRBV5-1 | CASSLYDGYNEQFF
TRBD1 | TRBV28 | CASRTTGFLYEQYF
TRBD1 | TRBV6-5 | CASSYGTGGLYGYTF
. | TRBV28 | CASRSPSSYNEQFF
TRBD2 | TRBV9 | CASSPSLVTGTSGSEQYF
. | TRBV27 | CATRFRGASRTGELFF
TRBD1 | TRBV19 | CASSTSRGIGNQPQHF